This T cell receptor beta chain was documented in a study of shared clonotypes between healthy human individuals. CD45RO negativity and positive selection for CCR7 defined naive CD8 cells, a population that excluded terminally differentiated effector memory CD45RA+ cells. Deletions cut 3 bases from V and 8 bases from J, with 11 bases between. The CDR3 covers 14 residues. Germline assignment: CDR1 SEHNR and CDR2 FQNEAQ (reference sequence). Study-level findings and limits: A reduction in generation probabilities was seen for non-shared clonotypes relative to those shared by all four donors.

A word on this clone: The antigen is not known.

It was roughly 200 ng DNA, around 33,000 T cell genomes, that sorted-subset replicate PCRs used. Method: immunoSEQ multiplex PCR; TCRdb's copy keeps in-frame clones and lacks some. The sample contains around 1.9 million clones, just over 90% of which appear only once. The sample was naive CD8+ T cells from PBMCs. The V call is TRBV7-9, the J call TRBJ1-6; no reliable D call. The receptor comes from a man aged 18 to 30 in good health. Some clones in this sample may be carry-over from other donors' samples. The CDR3 sequence is CASSFWSKDSPLHF. The CDR3 nucleotides read TGTGCCAGCAGCTTTTGGAGTAAGGATTCACCCCTCCACTTT.